This TCR beta chain was found in a study of radiotherapy plus CTLA-4 blockade in lung cancer. Profiled with immunoSEQ multiplex PCR; TCRdb holds only in-frame clones, not every one. The table includes about 43,000 clones, 60% to 70% detected once. This receptor was identified in a human donor with non-small cell lung cancer who had a partial response to radiotherapy plus ipilimumab. Sample: peripheral blood, taken from a patient treated with radiotherapy plus ipilimumab.

CDR3 sequence: CASSLDEGAGANVLTF. Here the CDR3 DNA reads TGTGCCAGCAGCTTAGACGAGGGGGCTGGGGCCAACGTCCTGACTTTC. V gene TRBV7-6 combines with J gene TRBJ2-6; possibly TRBD1 for D (6 bases). The CDR3 extends over 16 amino acids. The germline V gene has CDR1 SGHVS and CDR2 FNYEAQ. Trimming left V 1 base short and J 2 bases short, with 9 bases between.